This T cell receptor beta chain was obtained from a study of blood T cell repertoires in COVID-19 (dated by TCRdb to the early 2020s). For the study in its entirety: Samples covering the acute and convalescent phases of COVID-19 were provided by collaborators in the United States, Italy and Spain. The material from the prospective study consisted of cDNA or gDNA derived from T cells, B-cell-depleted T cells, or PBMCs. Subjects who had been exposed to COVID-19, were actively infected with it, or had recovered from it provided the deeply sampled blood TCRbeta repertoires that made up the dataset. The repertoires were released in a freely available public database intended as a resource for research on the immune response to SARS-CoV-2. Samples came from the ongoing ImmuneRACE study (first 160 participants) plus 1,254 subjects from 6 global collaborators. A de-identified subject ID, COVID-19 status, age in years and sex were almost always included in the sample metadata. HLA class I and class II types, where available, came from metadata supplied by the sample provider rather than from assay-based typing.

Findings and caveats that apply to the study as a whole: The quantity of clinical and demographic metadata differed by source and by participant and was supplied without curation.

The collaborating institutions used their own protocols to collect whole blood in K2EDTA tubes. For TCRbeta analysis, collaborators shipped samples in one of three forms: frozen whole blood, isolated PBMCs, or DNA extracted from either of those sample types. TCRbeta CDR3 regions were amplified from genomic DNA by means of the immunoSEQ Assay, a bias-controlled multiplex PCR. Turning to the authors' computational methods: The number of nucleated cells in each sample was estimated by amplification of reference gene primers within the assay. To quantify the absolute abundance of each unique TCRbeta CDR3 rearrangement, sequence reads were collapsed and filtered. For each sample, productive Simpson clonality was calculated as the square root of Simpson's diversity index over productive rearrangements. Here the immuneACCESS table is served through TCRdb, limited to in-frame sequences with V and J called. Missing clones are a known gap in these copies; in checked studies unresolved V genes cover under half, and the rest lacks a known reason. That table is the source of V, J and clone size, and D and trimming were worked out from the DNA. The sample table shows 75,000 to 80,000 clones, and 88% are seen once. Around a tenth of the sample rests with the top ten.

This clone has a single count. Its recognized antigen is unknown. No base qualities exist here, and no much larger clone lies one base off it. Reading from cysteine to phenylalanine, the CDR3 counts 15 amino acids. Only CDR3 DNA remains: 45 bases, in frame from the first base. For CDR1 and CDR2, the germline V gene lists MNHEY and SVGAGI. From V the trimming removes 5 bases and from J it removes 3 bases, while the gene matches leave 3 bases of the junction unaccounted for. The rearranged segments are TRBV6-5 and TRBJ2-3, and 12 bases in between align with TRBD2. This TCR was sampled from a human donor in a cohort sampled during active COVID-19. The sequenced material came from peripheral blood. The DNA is TGTGCCAGCAGTAAACTAGCGGGGGGAACAGATACGCAGTATTTT. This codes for CASSKLAGGTDTQYF.